This T cell receptor (beta chain) was identified in a study of blood T cell repertoires in COVID-19. Study as a whole: Collection of acute and convalescent COVID-19 samples took place in the United States, Italy and Spain.

The table came from immunoSEQ multiplex PCR; TCRdb's copy has only in-frame clones and leaves some out. The sample includes fewer than 85,000 clones, over 70% of them seen just once. Trimming left V 0 bases short and J 1 base short, with 6 bases between. CDR1 and CDR2 (germline): SGHNT, YENEEA. This CDR3 is 14 amino acids long. V is TRBV11-3 and J is TRBJ1-1; no clear D. Sequenced input: peripheral blood. This receptor was taken from a man in his sixties with acute or convalescent COVID-19. DNA of the CDR3: TGTGCCAGCAGCTTAGACCCAGGGAACACTGAAGCTTTCTTT. Protein: CASSLDPGNTEAFF.